The subject of this entry is one TCR beta chain. This sample is drawn from a study of blood T cell repertoires in COVID-19. Study as a whole: PBMCs, B-cell-depleted T cells, or T cells were the source of the cDNA or gDNA that made up the material.

Authors' data handling: Amplification from reference gene primers served as the basis for estimated nucleated cell counts. Profiling relied on immunoSEQ multiplex PCR, and the TCRdb table lists in-frame clones only, not all of them. For V, J and clone size, that table is used; D and trimming come from the DNA. Of under 200,000 clones in the sample, 65% to 90% were seen once. The specimen was peripheral blood. This TCR came from a human donor in a cohort sampled during active COVID-19.

CDR3: CASSIGAARNYGYTF. Here the CDR3 DNA reads TGTGCCAGTAGTATAGGGGCCGCCCGGAACTATGGCTACACCTTC. The chain joins TRBV19 to TRBJ1-2; no definite D call. V lost 1 base, J lost 2 bases, and 11 bases lay in between. Germline values: CDR1 LNHDA, CDR2 SQIVND (reference sequence). CDR3 length: 15 amino acids.